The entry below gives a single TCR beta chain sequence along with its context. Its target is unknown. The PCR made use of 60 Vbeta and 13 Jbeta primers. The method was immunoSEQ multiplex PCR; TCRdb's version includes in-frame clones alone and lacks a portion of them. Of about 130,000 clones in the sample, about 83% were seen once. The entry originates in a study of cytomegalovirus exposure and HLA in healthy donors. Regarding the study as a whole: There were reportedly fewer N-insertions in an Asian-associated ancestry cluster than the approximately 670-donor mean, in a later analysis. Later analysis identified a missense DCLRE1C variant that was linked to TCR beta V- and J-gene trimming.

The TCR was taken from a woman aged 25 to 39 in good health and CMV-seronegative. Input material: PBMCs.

CDR3 in amino acids: CASSLDRGKAFF. The CDR3 DNA sequence: TGTGCCAGCAGCCTGGACAGGGGAAAAGCTTTCTTT. The chain is built from TRBV7-2 and TRBJ1-1, with TRBD1 matching 9 bases. V was pared by 5 bases and J by 9 bases, with 4 bases of the junction left unmatched. Germline V gene lookup returns CDR1 SGHTA and CDR2 FQGNSA. The CDR3 totals 12 residues.